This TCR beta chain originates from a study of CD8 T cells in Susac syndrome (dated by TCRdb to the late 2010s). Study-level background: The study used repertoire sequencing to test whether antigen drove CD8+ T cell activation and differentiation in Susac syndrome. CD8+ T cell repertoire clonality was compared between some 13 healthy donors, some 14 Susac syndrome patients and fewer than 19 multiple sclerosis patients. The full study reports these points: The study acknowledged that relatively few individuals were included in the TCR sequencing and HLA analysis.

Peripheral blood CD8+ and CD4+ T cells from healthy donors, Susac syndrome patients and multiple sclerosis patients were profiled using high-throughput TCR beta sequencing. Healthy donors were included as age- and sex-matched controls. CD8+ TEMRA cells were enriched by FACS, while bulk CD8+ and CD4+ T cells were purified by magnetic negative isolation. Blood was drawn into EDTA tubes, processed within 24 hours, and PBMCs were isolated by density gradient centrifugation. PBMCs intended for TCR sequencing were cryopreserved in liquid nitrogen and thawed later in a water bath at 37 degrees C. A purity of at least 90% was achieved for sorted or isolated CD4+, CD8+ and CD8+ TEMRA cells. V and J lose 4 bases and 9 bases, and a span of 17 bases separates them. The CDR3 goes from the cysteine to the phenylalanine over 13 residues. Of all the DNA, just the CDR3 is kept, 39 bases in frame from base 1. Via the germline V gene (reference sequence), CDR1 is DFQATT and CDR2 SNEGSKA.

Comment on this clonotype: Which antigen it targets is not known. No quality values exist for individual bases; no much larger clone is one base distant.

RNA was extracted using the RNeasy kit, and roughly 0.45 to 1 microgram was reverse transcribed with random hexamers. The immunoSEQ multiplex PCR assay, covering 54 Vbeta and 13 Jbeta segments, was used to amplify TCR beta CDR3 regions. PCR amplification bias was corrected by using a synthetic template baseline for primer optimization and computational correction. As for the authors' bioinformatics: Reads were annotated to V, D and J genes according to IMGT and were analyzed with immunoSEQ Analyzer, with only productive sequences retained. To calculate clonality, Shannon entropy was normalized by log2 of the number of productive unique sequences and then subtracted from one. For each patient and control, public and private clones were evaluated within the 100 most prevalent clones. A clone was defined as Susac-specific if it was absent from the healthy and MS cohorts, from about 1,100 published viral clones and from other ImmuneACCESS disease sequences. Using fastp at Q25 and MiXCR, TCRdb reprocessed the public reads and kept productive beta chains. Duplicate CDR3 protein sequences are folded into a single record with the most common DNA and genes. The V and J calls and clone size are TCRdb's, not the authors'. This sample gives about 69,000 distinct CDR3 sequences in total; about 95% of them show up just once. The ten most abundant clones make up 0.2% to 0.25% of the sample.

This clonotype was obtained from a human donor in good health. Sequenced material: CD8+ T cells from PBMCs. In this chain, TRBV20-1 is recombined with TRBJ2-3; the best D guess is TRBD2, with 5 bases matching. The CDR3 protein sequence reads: CSANPDSQGTQYF. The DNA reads TGCAGTGCTAACCCGGACTCTCAAGGGACGCAGTATTTT.